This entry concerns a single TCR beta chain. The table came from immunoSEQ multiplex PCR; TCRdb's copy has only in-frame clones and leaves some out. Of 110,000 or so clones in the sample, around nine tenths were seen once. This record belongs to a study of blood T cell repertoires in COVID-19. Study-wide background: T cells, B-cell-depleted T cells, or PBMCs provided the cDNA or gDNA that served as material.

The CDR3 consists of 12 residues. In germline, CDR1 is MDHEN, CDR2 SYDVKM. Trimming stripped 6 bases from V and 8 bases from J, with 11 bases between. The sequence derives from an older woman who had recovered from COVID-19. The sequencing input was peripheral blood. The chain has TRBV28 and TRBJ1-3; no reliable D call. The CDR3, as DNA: TGTGCCAGCAGCCCTACCACAGACACCATATATTTT. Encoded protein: CASSPTTDTIYF.